This paragraph covers one T cell receptor beta chain sequence. Its target is unknown. The table came from immunoSEQ multiplex PCR; TCRdb's copy has only in-frame clones and leaves some out. The repertoire holds around 1,900,000 clones, about 94% seen once, with more than 1.5% in the top ten. CDR3 length equals 16 residues. Looked up from germline, CDR1 is SEHNR and CDR2 is FQNEAQ (reference sequence). With 3 bases clipped from V and 6 bases from J, the junction kept 6 bases outside the gene matches. Naive-designated CD8 cells lacked CD45RO, were positively enriched for CCR7, and omitted terminally differentiated effector memory CD45RA+ cells. These data originate in a study of shared clonotypes between healthy human individuals. Overall study results and limits: Investigators collected only blood, and repertoires in tissues likely differ. Of the naive CD4 clonotypes, roughly 5.5% were shared across a handful of donors.

The receptor was isolated from a man between 18 and 29 years old in good health. Some clones in this sample may be carry-over from other donors' samples. The sequencing sample was made of naive CD8+ T cells from PBMCs. The chain employs TRBV7-9 and TRBJ2-2; 11 nucleotides line up with TRBD2. The CDR3 protein is CASSLTSGINAGELFF. The CDR3 nucleotides are TGTGCCAGCAGCTTGACTAGCGGGATTAACGCCGGGGAGCTGTTTTTT.